A selection of T cell receptor beta chains follows, all from one sample in a study of T cell responses to AZD1222 COVID-19 vaccine. Repertoires were generated with immunoSEQ multiplex PCR, while TCRdb's copy carries only in-frame clones and drops some. The table lists 110,000 to 150,000 clones, around nine tenths of them singletons. This sample comprised peripheral blood, obtained on day 0 of AZD1222 vaccination. The receptors were sampled from an adult in good health. Both conserved end residues are part of each CDR3. Each record gives: D gene, J gene, CDR3 length, V gene, CDR3 protein, CDR3 DNA. The D gene is left open where the match is weak.

NA	TRBJ2-4	16	TRBV3-1/TRBV3-2	CASSQEHIPTKNIQYF	TGTGCCAGCAGCCAAGAACACATACCAACCAAAAACATTCAGTACTTC
NA	TRBJ1-2	15	TRBV11-2	CASNSLRGRTGGYTF	TGTGCCAGCAACAGTTTGCGGGGGAGGACCGGTGGCTACACCTTC
NA	TRBJ2-5	12	TRBV5-6	CASSWYRETQYF	TGTGCCAGCAGCTGGTACAGGGAGACCCAGTACTTC
NA	TRBJ2-7	16	TRBV4-1	CASSQNPRLISYEQYF	TGCGCCAGCAGCCAAAACCCACGGTTAATCTCCTACGAGCAGTACTTC
NA	TRBJ1-5	16	TRBV4-1	CASSQVGARGKQPQHF	TGCGCCAGCAGCCAAGTTGGGGCCCGAGGAAAACAGCCCCAGCATTTT
NA	TRBJ1-5	13	TRBV5-1	CASSLAGHQPQHF	TGCGCCAGCAGCTTGGCGGGCCATCAGCCCCAGCATTTT
NA	TRBJ2-7	15	TRBV19	CASSAGTFGPYEQYF	TGTGCCAGTAGTGCCGGGACTTTCGGGCCCTACGAGCAGTACTTC
TRBD1	TRBJ1-6	15	TRBV5-1	CASSVTGTGGLPLHF	TGCGCCAGCAGCGTCACCGGGACAGGGGGTTTGCCCCTCCACTTT
NA	TRBJ2-5	13	TRBV12-3/TRBV12-4	CASLTGAQETQYF	TGTGCCAGCCTGACAGGCGCTCAAGAGACCCAGTACTTC
TRBD1	TRBJ1-5	15	TRBV5-1	CASRYGTEENQPQHF	TGCGCCAGCAGATATGGGACAGAAGAAAATCAGCCCCAGCATTTT